This T cell receptor (beta chain) was recovered during a study of blood T cell repertoires in COVID-19 (dated by TCRdb to 2019 to 2021). In terms of the full investigation: The collaborator samples originated in the United States, Italy and Spain and spanned the acute and convalescent phases of COVID-19. The material from the prospective study consisted of cDNA or gDNA derived from T cells, B-cell-depleted T cells, or PBMCs. Subjects who had been exposed to COVID-19, were actively infected with it, or had recovered from it provided the deeply sampled blood TCRbeta repertoires that made up the dataset. The repertoires were made available in a free public database intended to serve as a resource for research on the immune response to SARS-CoV-2. Samples came from the ongoing ImmuneRACE study (first 160 participants) plus 1,254 subjects from 6 global collaborators. Nearly every sample came with metadata listing a de-identified subject ID, COVID-19 status, age in years and sex. HLA class I and class II types, where available, came from metadata supplied by the sample provider rather than from assay-based typing.

One collaborating source in Seattle enrolled patients during active infection and followed them longitudinally through the course of disease. The collaborating institutions used their own protocols to collect whole blood in K2EDTA tubes. For TCRbeta analysis, collaborators shipped samples as frozen whole blood, isolated PBMCs, or DNA extracted from either of those sample types. The immunoSEQ Assay, a bias-controlled multiplex PCR, was used to amplify TCRbeta CDR3 regions from genomic DNA. In the authors' own workflow: The number of nucleated cells in each sample was estimated from the amplification of reference gene primers within the assay. To quantify the absolute abundance of each unique TCRbeta CDR3 rearrangement, sequence reads were collapsed and filtered. For each sample, productive Simpson clonality was calculated as the square root of Simpson's diversity index across productive rearrangements. TCRdb holds this immuneACCESS table with in-frame rearrangements only. Some clones are missing; in checked studies, unresolved V genes explain under half, and the rest has no known cause. For V, J and clone size, that table is used; D and trimming come from the DNA. For this sample there are 450,000 or so clones; 80% to 90% appear just once. 0.8% to 0.9% of the sample belongs to the ten largest clones.

About this clone: Its antigen is currently not known. No clone much larger than this one lies a single base away; base qualities are absent.

The research as a whole found: The quantity of clinical and demographic metadata differed by source and by participant and was supplied without curation.

V is reduced by 3 bases and J by 10 bases, leaving a spacing of 12 bases between them. For CDR1 and CDR2, the germline V gene lists KGHDR and SFDVKD. The CDR3 numbers 13 residues from cysteine through phenylalanine. Only CDR3 DNA is held: 39 bases, read in frame from base 1. Source material: peripheral blood. The receptor was isolated from a man between 18 and 29 years old with COVID-19, enrolled during active disease. Recombination linked TRBV24-1 to TRBJ2-1; the D gene is perhaps TRBD1, from 6 matching bases. The CDR3 amino acid sequence is: CATSDNRALEQFF. The DNA sequence is as follows: TGTGCCACCAGTGATAACAGGGCTCTGGAGCAGTTCTTC.